This TCR beta chain was sequenced during a study of T-cell memory formation after mild COVID-19. This clonotype appeared a few times. TCRdb recomputed calls from the 5' RACE reads with MiXCR, one row per CDR3 protein. The sample lists more than 350,000 distinct CDR3 sequences; roughly 21% were seen once. This clonotype was sampled from an adult woman who had mild COVID-19 (a few samples of this study predate the infection). Cell type and time point are not known. Sequencing input: PBMCs or a T cell subset sorted from them (not recorded which).

DNA for the CDR3: TGCAGTGCTGTAGGATCGCGGACCTACGAGCAGTACTTC. Translated: CSAVGSRTYEQYF. The chain has TRBV20-1 and TRBJ2-7; D gene unclear. Germline values: CDR1 DFQATT, CDR2 SNEGSKA (reference sequence). CDR3 length: 13 residues. Between the trimmed V and J ends, which lost 5 bases and 2 bases, there was a span of 13 bases.